Here is one T cell receptor beta chain with its context. Authors' methods: Using reference gene primer amplification, nucleated cell counts were estimated. Here immunoSEQ multiplex PCR was the method, and the copy in TCRdb shows in-frame clones only, minus some. That table gives V, J and clone size, and the DNA gave D and trimming. The sample records about 350,000 clones, about 87% being singletons. Seattle's enrolled individuals joined amid active infection and were then monitored longitudinally. Germline trimming cut 8 bases from V and 6 bases from J; bases unmatched to any gene: 6. CDR3 length equals 14 residues. Germline V gene data show CDR1 as LNHDA and CDR2 as SQIVND (reference sequence). The sample originates from a study of blood T cell repertoires in COVID-19. Study-wide context: Acute and convalescent COVID-19 specimens originated in the United States, Italy and Spain. T cells, B-cell-depleted T cells, or PBMCs supplied cDNA or gDNA.

The J gene is TRBJ2-7, the V gene TRBV19; 14 bases align to TRBD2. The sequence was collected from a man aged 25-45 years with COVID-19, enrolled during active disease. Sequencing was carried out using peripheral blood. The CDR3 is CASGTSGSSGEQYF. The CDR3, as DNA: TGTGCCAGTGGGACTAGCGGGAGCTCGGGCGAGCAGTACTTC.